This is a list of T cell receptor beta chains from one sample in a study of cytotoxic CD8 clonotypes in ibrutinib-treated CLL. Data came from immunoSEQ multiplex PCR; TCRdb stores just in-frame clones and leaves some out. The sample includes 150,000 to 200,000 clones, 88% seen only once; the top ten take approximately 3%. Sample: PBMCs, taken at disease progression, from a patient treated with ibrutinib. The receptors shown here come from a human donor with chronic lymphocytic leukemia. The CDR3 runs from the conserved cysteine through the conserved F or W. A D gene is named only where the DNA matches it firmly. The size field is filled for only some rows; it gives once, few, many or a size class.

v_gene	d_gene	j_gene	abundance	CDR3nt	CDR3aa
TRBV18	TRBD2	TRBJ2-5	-	TGTGCCAGCTCACCAACCGGGACTAGCGGACTCAGACAAGAGACCCAGTACTTC	CASSPTGTSGLRQETQYF
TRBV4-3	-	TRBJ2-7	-	TGCGCCAGCAGCCAAGATTTAGGGGAAGTGCAGTACTTC	CASSQDLGEVQYF
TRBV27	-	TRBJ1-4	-	TGTGCCAGCAGTTCCTCTGGGTCAGGTGAAAAACTGTTTTTT	CASSSSGSGEKLFF
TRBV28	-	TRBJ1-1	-	TGTGCCAGCAGGATGAACACTGAAGCTTTCTTT	CASRMNTEAFF
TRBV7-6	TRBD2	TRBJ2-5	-	TGTGCCAGCAGCCCAGCGGCGGGAGTTGCCGAGACCCAGTACTTC	CASSPAAGVAETQYF
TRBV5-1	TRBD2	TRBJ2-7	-	TGCGCCAGCAGCTTTGCTAGCGGGAGGTTAGCCTACGAGCAGTACTTC	CASSFASGRLAYEQYF
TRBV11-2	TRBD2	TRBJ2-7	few	TGTGCCAGCAGCTTAGAAGCTAGCGGGGGGAGTTACGAGCAGTACTTC	CASSLEASGGSYEQYF
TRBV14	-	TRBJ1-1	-	TGTGCCAGCAGCCAAGGAGGGCTTACTGAAGCTTTCTTT	CASSQGGLTEAFF
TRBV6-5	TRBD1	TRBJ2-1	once	TGTGCCAGCAGAGATGACAGGGACTCCTACAATGAGCAGTTCTTC	CASRDDRDSYNEQFF
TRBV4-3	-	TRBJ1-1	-	TGCGCCAGCAGCCAAGCGGGGAACACTGAAGCTTTCTTT	CASSQAGNTEAFF
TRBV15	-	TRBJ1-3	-	TGTGCCACCAGTAAGGCCGATGTCTCTGGAAACACCATATATTTT	CATSKADVSGNTIYF
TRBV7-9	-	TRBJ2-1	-	TGTGCCAGCAGCCCCAAAGGGGTTATACCTGAGCAGTTCTTC	CASSPKGVIPEQFF
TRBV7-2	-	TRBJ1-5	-	TGTGCCAGCAACCCGGGTTTGGGAGGGAATCAGCCCCAGCATTTT	CASNPGLGGNQPQHF
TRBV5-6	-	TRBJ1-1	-	TGTGCCAGCAGCTGGACCGGAAAAGAGCTGAACACTGAAGCTTTCTTT	CASSWTGKELNTEAFF